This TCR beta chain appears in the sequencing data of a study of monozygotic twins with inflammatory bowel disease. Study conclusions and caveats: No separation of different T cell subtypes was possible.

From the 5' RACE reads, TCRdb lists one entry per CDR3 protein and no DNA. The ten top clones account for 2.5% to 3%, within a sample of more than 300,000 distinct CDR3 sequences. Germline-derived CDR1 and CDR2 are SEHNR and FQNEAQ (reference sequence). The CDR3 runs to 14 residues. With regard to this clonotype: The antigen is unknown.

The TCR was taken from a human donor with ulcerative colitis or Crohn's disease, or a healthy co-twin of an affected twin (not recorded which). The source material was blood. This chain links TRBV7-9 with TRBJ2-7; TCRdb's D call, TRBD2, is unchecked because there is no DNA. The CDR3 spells CASSFPSSSDEQYF.